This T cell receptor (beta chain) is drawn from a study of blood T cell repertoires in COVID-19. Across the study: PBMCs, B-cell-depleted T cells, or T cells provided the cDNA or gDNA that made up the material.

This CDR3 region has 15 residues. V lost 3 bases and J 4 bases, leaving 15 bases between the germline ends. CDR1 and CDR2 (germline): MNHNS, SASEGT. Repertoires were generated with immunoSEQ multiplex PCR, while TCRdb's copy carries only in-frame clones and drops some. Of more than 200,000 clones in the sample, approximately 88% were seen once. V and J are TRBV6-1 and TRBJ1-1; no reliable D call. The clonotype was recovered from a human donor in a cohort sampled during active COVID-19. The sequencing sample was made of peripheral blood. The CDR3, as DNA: TGTGCCAGCAGTGATAGAGGAGGAGTGGCCACTGAAGCTTTCTTT. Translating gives CASSDRGGVATEAFF.